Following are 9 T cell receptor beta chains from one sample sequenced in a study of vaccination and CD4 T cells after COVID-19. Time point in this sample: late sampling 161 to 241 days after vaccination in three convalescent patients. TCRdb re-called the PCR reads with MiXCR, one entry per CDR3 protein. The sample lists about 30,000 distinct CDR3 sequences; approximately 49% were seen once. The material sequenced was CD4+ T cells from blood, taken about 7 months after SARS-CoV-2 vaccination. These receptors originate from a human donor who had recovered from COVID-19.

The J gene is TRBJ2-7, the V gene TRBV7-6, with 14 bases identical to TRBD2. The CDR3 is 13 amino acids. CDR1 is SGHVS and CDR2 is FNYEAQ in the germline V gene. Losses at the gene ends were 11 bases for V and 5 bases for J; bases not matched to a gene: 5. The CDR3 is CAGRLAGGNEQYF. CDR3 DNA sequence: TGTGCCGGACGACTAGCGGGAGGGAACGAGCAGTACTTC.

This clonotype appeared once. The CDR3 bases are TGCAGTGCTAGAGGACTAGCGGAGGTCGGCGAGCAGTACTTC. It encodes CSARGLAEVGEQYF. The chain joins TRBV20-1 to TRBJ2-7; 9 bases map to TRBD2. The V segment lost 1 base and the J segment 6 bases; nucleotides outside the gene matches: 7. The CDR3 covers 14 residues. The V gene's germline CDR1 is DFQATT and CDR2 SNEGSKA (reference sequence).

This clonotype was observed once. The CDR3 DNA follows: TGTGCCAGCAGCGTAGACGGGGTCAGCACAGATACGCAGTATTTT. Translated, it gives CASSVDGVSTDTQYF. The chain employs TRBV9 and TRBJ2-3, with D possibly TRBD2 on 5 matching bases. The CDR3 consists of 15 residues. V lost 0 bases and J lost 0, with 8 bases in between. From germline, CDR1 is SGDLS and CDR2 YYNGEE.

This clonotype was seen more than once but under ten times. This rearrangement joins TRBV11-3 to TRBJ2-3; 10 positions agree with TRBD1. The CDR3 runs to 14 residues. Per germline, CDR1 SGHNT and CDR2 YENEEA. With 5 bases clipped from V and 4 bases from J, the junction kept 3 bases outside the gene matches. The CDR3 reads CASSPGQGADTQYF. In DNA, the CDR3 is TGTGCCAGCAGCCCCGGACAGGGGGCAGATACGCAGTATTTT.

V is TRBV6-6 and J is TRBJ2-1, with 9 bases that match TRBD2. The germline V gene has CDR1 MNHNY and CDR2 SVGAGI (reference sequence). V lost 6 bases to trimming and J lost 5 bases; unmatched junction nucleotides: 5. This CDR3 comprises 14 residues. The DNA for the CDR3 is TGTGCCAGCAGACAGCGGGAGGAACACAATGAGCAGTTCTTC. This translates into CASRQREEHNEQFF.

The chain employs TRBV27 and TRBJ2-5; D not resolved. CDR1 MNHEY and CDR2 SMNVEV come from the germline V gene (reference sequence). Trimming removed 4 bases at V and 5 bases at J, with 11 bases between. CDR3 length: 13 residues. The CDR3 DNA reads TGTGCCAGCAGTTCTCGTAGGTGGGAGACCCAGTACTTC. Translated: CASSSRRWETQYF.

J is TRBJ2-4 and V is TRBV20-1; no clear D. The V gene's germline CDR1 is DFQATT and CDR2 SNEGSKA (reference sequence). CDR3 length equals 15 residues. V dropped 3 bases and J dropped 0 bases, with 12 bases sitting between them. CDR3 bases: TGCAGTGCTAGTGGTACCATCATAGCCAAAAACATTCAGTACTTC. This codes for CSASGTIIAKNIQYF.

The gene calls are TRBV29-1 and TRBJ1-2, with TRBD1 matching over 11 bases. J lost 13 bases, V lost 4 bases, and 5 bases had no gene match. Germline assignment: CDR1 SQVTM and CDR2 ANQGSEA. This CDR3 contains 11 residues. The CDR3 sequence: CSVGGQGVVTF. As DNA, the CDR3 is TGCAGCGTTGGGGGACAGGGGGTTGTCACCTTC.

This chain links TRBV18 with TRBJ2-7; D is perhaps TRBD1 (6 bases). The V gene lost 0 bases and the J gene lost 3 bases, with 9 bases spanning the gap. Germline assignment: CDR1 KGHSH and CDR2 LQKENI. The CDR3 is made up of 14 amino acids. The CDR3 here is CASSPPWDNYEQYF. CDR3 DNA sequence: TGTGCCAGCTCACCACCTTGGGACAACTACGAGCAGTACTTC.